This T cell receptor beta chain was recorded in a study of molecular identifiers for immune sequencing clone quantification. As for this clonotype: The antigen remains undetermined.

Study outcomes and limitations: In cases of identical TCR molecules sharing a barcode, highly expanded clone sizes could be underestimated.

V was trimmed by 4 bases and J by 0 bases, leaving 10 bases between them. CDR1 MNHEY and CDR2 SMNVEV come from the germline V gene (reference sequence). The CDR3 consists of 14 residues. The authors built bulk TCR libraries by previously described methods with listed TCR primers. TCRdb fed the PCR reads into MiXCR, producing one record per CDR3 protein. The repertoire holds over 70,000 distinct CDR3 sequences, with approximately 25% as singletons. J is TRBJ2-7 and V is TRBV27; TRBD1 is a possible D gene (5 bases). The sequencing input was naive CD8+ T cells from blood, with Jurkat cell RNA spiked in. Indicated subset: FACS-sorted CD8+CD4-CCR7+CD45RA+ naive T cells. The TCR sequence derives from a human donor in good health. Some libraries in this study had Jurkat cell RNA spiked in. The CDR3 reads CASSSETGSYEQYF. The CDR3 bases are TGTGCCAGCAGTTCTGAAACAGGCTCCTACGAGCAGTACTTC.